A selection of T cell receptor beta chains follows, all from one sample in a study of T cell responses to AZD1222 COVID-19 vaccine. Sequencing was performed with immunoSEQ multiplex PCR; in TCRdb, only in-frame clones are kept and a portion is missing. The sample lists about 140,000 clones, around 93% occurring once. This specimen consisted of peripheral blood, obtained on day 0 of AZD1222 vaccination. Source of these receptors: an adult in good health. Both conserved end residues are part of each CDR3. A D gene is named only where the DNA matches it firmly. Rows may omit the clone size; those that give it use once, few, many or a size class.

cdr3_nt cdr3_aa clone_size j_call v_call d_call
TGCGCCAGCAGCTTGGAGGGCCCCTACAATGAGCAGTTCTTC CASSLEGPYNEQFF - TRBJ2-1 TRBV5-1 -
TGTGCCAGCAGCTTAGGACCCGGGCCTAGCACAGATACGCAGTATTTT CASSLGPGPSTDTQYF - TRBJ2-3 TRBV7-3 -
TGTGCCACCGGCGTGTTAGCCAAAAACATTCAGTACTTC CATGVLAKNIQYF - TRBJ2-4 TRBV28 -
TGTGCCAGCAGCCCGAAGGGACAGAACTACGAGCAGTACTTC CASSPKGQNYEQYF once TRBJ2-7 TRBV5-4 TRBD1
TGTGCCAGCTCACCACCGGCAGGGAAGCTGGGGGAGCAGTACTTC CASSPPAGKLGEQYF - TRBJ2-7 TRBV18 -
TGTGCCTGGACTCGAAAGGGAGCGGACAGGGAGAGCTATGGCTACACCTTC CAWTRKGADRESYGYTF - TRBJ1-2 TRBV30 TRBD1
TGTGCCAGCAGTTACTCGATAAAGTACGAGCAGTACTTC CASSYSIKYEQYF - TRBJ2-7 TRBV6-5 -
TGTGCCAGCAGTGAACGAAGACAGGGTTTGACTGAAGCTTTCTTT CASSERRQGLTEAFF - TRBJ1-1 TRBV6-1 TRBD1
TGTGCCAGCAGTTACTCGGGTCACAATAGCAATCAGCCCCAGCATTTT CASSYSGHNSNQPQHF - TRBJ1-5 TRBV6-5 -
TGTGCCAGTAGTATTGGCACCCAAGAGACCCAGTACTTC CASSIGTQETQYF - TRBJ2-5 TRBV19 -
TGCGCCAGCAGCCGCGGACAGGTAGGCACTGAAGCTTTCTTT CASSRGQVGTEAFF - TRBJ1-1 TRBV5-1 TRBD1
TGTGCCAGCAGCTCCGAAGGGATCGCTGAAGCTTTCTTT CASSSEGIAEAFF - TRBJ1-1 TRBV28 -
TGTGCCAGCAGCGAAGCCCCAGGGGAGCCCCAGCATTTT CASSEAPGEPQHF - TRBJ1-5 TRBV7-2 -
TGTGCCAGCAGTGACCCAGGGATCACTGAAGCTTTCTTT CASSDPGITEAFF once TRBJ1-1 TRBV2 -
TGCGCCAGCAGCTGGGCGGGACAGGGTACCGAGCAGTACTTC CASSWAGQGTEQYF - TRBJ2-7 TRBV5-1 TRBD1
TGTGCCAGTAGTTTCTCAGGGGGCGGAGAAACTGAAGCTTTCTTT CASSFSGGGETEAFF - TRBJ1-1 TRBV19 TRBD1
TGTGCCAGCAGCGGCTGGCTTAATTCACCCCTCCACTTT CASSGWLNSPLHF once TRBJ1-6 TRBV7-9 -
TGTGCCAGCAGATCCAGGGGGCGAGAGCAGTACTTC CASRSRGREQYF - TRBJ2-7 TRBV5-8 TRBD1
TGTGCCACCAGTGAGTGGACAGGAGCCACAGATACGCAGTATTTT CATSEWTGATDTQYF - TRBJ2-3 TRBV24-1 TRBD1
TGTGCCAGCAGAGAGACGAGGGGCCAAGAGACCCAGTACTTC CASRETRGQETQYF - TRBJ2-5 TRBV27 -
TGTGCCAGCAGCCAAGGGGCAGCGGGAGTTTATGAAAAACTGTTTTTT CASSQGAAGVYEKLFF large TRBJ1-4 TRBV4-2 -
TGTGCCACCAGCCCTCCGGGAGGCAGCATCCAGCCCCAGCATTTT CATSPPGGSIQPQHF - TRBJ1-5 TRBV15 -
TGTGCCAGTAGTGCTGGACAGGGAAATTCACCCCTCCACTTT CASSAGQGNSPLHF - TRBJ1-6 TRBV19 TRBD1
TGCGCCAGCAGCTTGGTTACCGGGGGCTCCTACGAGCAGTACTTC CASSLVTGGSYEQYF - TRBJ2-7 TRBV5-1 -
TGTGCCAGCAGCCAGGCATCGGGCAGGGCCGCTGGCTACACCTTC CASSQASGRAAGYTF - TRBJ1-2 TRBV3-1/TRBV3-2 -
TGCGCCAGCAGCTTATCGGGACTAGCGGGAGCAGCGGAGCAGTTCTTC CASSLSGLAGAAEQFF - TRBJ2-1 TRBV5-1 TRBD2